This is a list of T cell receptor beta chains from one sample in a study of blood T cell repertoires in COVID-19. Sequenced by immunoSEQ multiplex PCR; TCRdb stores in-frame clones only, minus some. This table has around 100,000 clones, approximately 81% appearing once. Sequencing used peripheral blood. These receptors originate from a human donor in a cohort sampled during active COVID-19. Each CDR3 is given without its conserved first and last residue. Fields, in order: V gene, J gene, CDR3 length, clone size, CDR3 protein. Some rows have no size entry. The others give once, few or many, or a class for an expanded clone.

v_call: TRBV4-3
j_call: TRBJ2-3
cdr3_length: 10
clone_size: -
cdr3_aa: ASSQGRDTQY

v_call: TRBV18
j_call: TRBJ1-6
cdr3_length: 14
clone_size: -
cdr3_aa: ASSPRTGRVNSPLH

v_call: TRBV18
j_call: TRBJ2-7
cdr3_length: 10
clone_size: few
cdr3_aa: ASSQLVHEQY

v_call: TRBV28
j_call: TRBJ1-2
cdr3_length: 11
clone_size: -
cdr3_aa: ASSLLGAGGYT

v_call: TRBV6-6
j_call: TRBJ1-1
cdr3_length: 14
clone_size: once
cdr3_aa: ASKPMAWQMNTEAF

v_call: TRBV19
j_call: TRBJ1-3
cdr3_length: 12
clone_size: -
cdr3_aa: ASSLGQAGNTIY

v_call: TRBV24-1
j_call: TRBJ1-1
cdr3_length: 16
clone_size: -
cdr3_aa: ATSNDIRNMFMNTEAF

v_call: TRBV5-6
j_call: TRBJ2-1
cdr3_length: 12
clone_size: -
cdr3_aa: ASSPDYTGDAQF

v_call: TRBV2
j_call: TRBJ1-4
cdr3_length: 13
clone_size: -
cdr3_aa: ASKLRTASNEKLF

v_call: TRBV6-5
j_call: TRBJ1-6
cdr3_length: 12
clone_size: -
cdr3_aa: ASTSTGRNSPLH

v_call: TRBV7-2
j_call: TRBJ1-3
cdr3_length: 12
clone_size: -
cdr3_aa: ATHSQGTGNTIY

v_call: TRBV10-3
j_call: TRBJ2-7
cdr3_length: 10
clone_size: few
cdr3_aa: ATSTSSYEQY

v_call: TRBV20-1
j_call: TRBJ2-7
cdr3_length: 11
clone_size: -
cdr3_aa: SASRGGLYEQY

v_call: TRBV6-2/TRBV6-3
j_call: TRBJ2-1
cdr3_length: 13
clone_size: -
cdr3_aa: ASSYGSGTTEEQF

v_call: TRBV5-1
j_call: TRBJ1-1
cdr3_length: 14
clone_size: -
cdr3_aa: ASSAGQPGMNTEAF

v_call: TRBV3-1/TRBV3-2
j_call: TRBJ1-4
cdr3_length: 12
clone_size: -
cdr3_aa: ASSGMGGVEKLF

v_call: TRBV9
j_call: TRBJ1-2
cdr3_length: 12
clone_size: -
cdr3_aa: ASSVVHKDYGYT

v_call: TRBV2
j_call: TRBJ2-1
cdr3_length: 13
clone_size: -
cdr3_aa: ASSAGTGGGNEQF

v_call: TRBV7-9
j_call: TRBJ1-2
cdr3_length: 11
clone_size: few
cdr3_aa: ASSLSGGKGYT

v_call: TRBV12-5
j_call: TRBJ2-7
cdr3_length: 11
clone_size: few
cdr3_aa: ASGIAGGGEQY

v_call: TRBV5-1
j_call: TRBJ2-7
cdr3_length: 12
clone_size: -
cdr3_aa: ASSLAQPRDEQY

v_call: TRBV19
j_call: TRBJ1-5
cdr3_length: 14
clone_size: -
cdr3_aa: ASSTGGTGVNQPQH

v_call: TRBV5-6
j_call: TRBJ1-2
cdr3_length: 13
clone_size: -
cdr3_aa: ASSLTARPNYGYT

v_call: TRBV4-3
j_call: TRBJ1-3
cdr3_length: 11
clone_size: -
cdr3_aa: ASSQVQGNTIY

v_call: TRBV29-1
j_call: TRBJ1-5
cdr3_length: 11
clone_size: -
cdr3_aa: SVSQGNNQPQH

v_call: TRBV3-1/TRBV3-2
j_call: TRBJ1-2
cdr3_length: 13
clone_size: -
cdr3_aa: ASSLSSQGMGGYT

v_call: TRBV6-5
j_call: TRBJ1-2
cdr3_length: 12
clone_size: -
cdr3_aa: ASSYSGGSYGYT

v_call: TRBV5-4
j_call: TRBJ2-5
cdr3_length: 15
clone_size: -
cdr3_aa: ASSSGLAGGLQETQY

v_call: TRBV18
j_call: TRBJ1-1
cdr3_length: 12
clone_size: -
cdr3_aa: ASSPTVRDSEAF

v_call: TRBV7-9
j_call: TRBJ2-1
cdr3_length: 10
clone_size: -
cdr3_aa: ASSPKDREQF

v_call: TRBV19
j_call: TRBJ1-3
cdr3_length: 15
clone_size: -
cdr3_aa: ASSTTRTVRSGNTIY

v_call: TRBV14
j_call: TRBJ2-7
cdr3_length: 14
clone_size: -
cdr3_aa: ASSQAGQGPSYEQY

v_call: TRBV19
j_call: TRBJ1-1
cdr3_length: 11
clone_size: -
cdr3_aa: ASTRQVGTEAF

v_call: TRBV25-1
j_call: TRBJ1-2
cdr3_length: 10
clone_size: -
cdr3_aa: ASGDRIYGYT

v_call: TRBV6-5
j_call: TRBJ1-2
cdr3_length: 12
clone_size: -
cdr3_aa: ASSRDGGNYGYT

v_call: TRBV7-8
j_call: TRBJ2-6
cdr3_length: 15
clone_size: -
cdr3_aa: ASSARDRGYGANVLT

v_call: TRBV3-1/TRBV3-2
j_call: TRBJ2-7
cdr3_length: 10
clone_size: -
cdr3_aa: ASSHGRNEQY

v_call: TRBV19
j_call: TRBJ1-3
cdr3_length: 13
clone_size: once
cdr3_aa: ASSTDRALRNTIY

v_call: TRBV9
j_call: TRBJ2-3
cdr3_length: 14
clone_size: -
cdr3_aa: ASSSGTSGGFDTQY

v_call: TRBV29-1
j_call: TRBJ2-7
cdr3_length: 10
clone_size: -
cdr3_aa: SVERGKDEQY

v_call: TRBV6-2/TRBV6-3
j_call: TRBJ1-1
cdr3_length: 11
clone_size: many
cdr3_aa: ASSRTGGTEAF

v_call: TRBV7-6
j_call: TRBJ2-7
cdr3_length: 11
clone_size: few
cdr3_aa: ASSLSGTGEQY

v_call: TRBV11-2
j_call: TRBJ2-1
cdr3_length: 11
clone_size: -
cdr3_aa: ASSLSLAEKQF